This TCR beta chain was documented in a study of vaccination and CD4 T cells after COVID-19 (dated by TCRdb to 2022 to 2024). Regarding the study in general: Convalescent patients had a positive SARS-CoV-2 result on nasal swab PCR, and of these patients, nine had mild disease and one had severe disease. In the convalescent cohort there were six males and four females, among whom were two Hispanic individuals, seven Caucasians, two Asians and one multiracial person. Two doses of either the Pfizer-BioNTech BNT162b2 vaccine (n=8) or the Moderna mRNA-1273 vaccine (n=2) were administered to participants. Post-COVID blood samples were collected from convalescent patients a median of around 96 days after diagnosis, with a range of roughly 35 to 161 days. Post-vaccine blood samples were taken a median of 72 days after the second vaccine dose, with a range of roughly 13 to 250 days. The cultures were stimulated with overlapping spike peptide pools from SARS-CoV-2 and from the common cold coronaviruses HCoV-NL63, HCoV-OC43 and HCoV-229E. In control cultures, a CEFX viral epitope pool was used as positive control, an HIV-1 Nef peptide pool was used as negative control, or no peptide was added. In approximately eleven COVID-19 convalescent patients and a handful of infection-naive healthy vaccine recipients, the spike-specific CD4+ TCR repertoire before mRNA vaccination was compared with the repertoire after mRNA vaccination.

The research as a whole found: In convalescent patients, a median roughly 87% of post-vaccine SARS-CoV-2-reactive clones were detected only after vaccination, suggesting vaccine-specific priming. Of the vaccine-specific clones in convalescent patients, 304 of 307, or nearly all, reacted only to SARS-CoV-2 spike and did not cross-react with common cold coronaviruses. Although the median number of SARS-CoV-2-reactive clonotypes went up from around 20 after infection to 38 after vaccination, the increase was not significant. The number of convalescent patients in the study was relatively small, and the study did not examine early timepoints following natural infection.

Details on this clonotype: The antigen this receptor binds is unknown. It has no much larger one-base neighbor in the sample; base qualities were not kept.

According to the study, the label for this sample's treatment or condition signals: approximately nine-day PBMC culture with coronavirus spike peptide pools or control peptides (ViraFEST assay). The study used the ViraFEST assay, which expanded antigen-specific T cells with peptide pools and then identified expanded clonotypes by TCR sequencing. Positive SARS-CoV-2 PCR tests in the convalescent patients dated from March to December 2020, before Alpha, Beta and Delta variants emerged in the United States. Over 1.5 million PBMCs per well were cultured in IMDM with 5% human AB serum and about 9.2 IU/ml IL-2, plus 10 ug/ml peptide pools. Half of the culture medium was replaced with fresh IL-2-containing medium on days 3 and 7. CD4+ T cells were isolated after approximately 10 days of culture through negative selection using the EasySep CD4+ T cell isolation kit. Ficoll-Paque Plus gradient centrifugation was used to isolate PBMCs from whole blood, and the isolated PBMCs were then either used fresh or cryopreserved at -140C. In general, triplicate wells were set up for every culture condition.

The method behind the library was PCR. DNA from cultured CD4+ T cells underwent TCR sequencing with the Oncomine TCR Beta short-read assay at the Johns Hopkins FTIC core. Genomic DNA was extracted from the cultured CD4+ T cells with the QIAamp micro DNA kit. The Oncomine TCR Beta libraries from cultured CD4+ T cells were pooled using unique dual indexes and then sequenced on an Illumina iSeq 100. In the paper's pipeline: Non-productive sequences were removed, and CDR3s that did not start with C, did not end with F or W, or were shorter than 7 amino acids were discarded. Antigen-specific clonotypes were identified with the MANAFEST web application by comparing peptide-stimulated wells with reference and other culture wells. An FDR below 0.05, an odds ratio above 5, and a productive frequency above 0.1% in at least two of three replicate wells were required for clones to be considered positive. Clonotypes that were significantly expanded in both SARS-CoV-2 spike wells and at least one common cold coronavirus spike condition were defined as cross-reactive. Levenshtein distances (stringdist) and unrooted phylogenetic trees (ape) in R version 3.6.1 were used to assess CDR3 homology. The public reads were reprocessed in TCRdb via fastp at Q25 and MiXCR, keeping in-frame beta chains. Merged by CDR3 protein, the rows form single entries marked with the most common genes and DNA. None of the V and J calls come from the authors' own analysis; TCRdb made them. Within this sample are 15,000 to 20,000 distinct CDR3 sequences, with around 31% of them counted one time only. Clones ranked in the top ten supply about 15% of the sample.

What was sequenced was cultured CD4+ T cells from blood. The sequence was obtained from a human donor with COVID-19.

The CDR3 region has the sequence CASRPPGQGNYGYTF. The DNA sequence is TGTGCCAGCAGACCGCCGGGACAGGGGAACTATGGCTACACCTTC. The chain was built from TRBV28 and TRBJ1-2; TRBD1 lines up with 10 middle nucleotides. For CDR1 and CDR2, the germline V gene lists MDHEN and SYDVKM. V is cut back by 6 bases and J by 2 bases, with 6 bases in the junction unmatched. The CDR3 runs 15 amino acids, cysteine and phenylalanine included. Just the 45-base CDR3 DNA is kept, in frame starting at base 1.